The rows below give T cell receptor beta chains drawn from one sample of a study of technical replicates of blood from a handful of donors. Libraries were prepared by immunoSEQ multiplex PCR; TCRdb keeps only in-frame clonotypes and omits some of them. The table includes roughly 68,000 clones, 91% detected once. The specimen was PBMCs. These receptors were obtained from a human donor in good health. Some clones in this sample may be carry-over from other donors' samples. The CDR3 runs from the conserved cysteine through the conserved F or W.

J gene: TRBJ2-7
CDR3 length: 15
V gene: TRBV5-1
CDR3 protein: CASSLQGDSLYEQYF

J gene: TRBJ1-2
CDR3 length: 13
V gene: TRBV27
CDR3 protein: CASSFSGLSGYTF

J gene: TRBJ1-5
CDR3 length: 16
V gene: TRBV7-8
CDR3 protein: CASSLGAGISNQPQHF

J gene: TRBJ2-1
CDR3 length: 18
V gene: TRBV7-2
CDR3 protein: CASSGRGGGPSSYNEQFF

J gene: TRBJ1-2
CDR3 length: 16
V gene: TRBV6-1
CDR3 protein: CASSDGPGQEYYGYTF

J gene: TRBJ1-3
CDR3 length: 14
V gene: TRBV2
CDR3 protein: CASSRTGDGNTIYF

J gene: TRBJ1-2
CDR3 length: 14
V gene: TRBV29-1
CDR3 protein: CSVSPRETNYGYTF

J gene: TRBJ1-3
CDR3 length: 15
V gene: TRBV6-5
CDR3 protein: CASSLTGAHGNTIYF

J gene: TRBJ1-1
CDR3 length: 12
V gene: TRBV6-1
CDR3 protein: CASTPGQGNAFF

J gene: TRBJ1-3
CDR3 length: 16
V gene: TRBV7-6
CDR3 protein: CASSRYRGYSGNTIYF

J gene: TRBJ2-7
CDR3 length: 11
V gene: TRBV10-3
CDR3 protein: CAISDLYEQYF

J gene: TRBJ1-6
CDR3 length: 15
V gene: TRBV6-5
CDR3 protein: CASSTSGQLHSPLHF

J gene: TRBJ2-1
CDR3 length: 14
V gene: TRBV7-2
CDR3 protein: CASSLGQSVNEQFF

J gene: TRBJ2-5
CDR3 length: 15
V gene: TRBV7-9
CDR3 protein: CAPTPPGTGGETQYF

J gene: TRBJ2-2
CDR3 length: 12
V gene: TRBV30
CDR3 protein: CAWSVVRGELFF

J gene: TRBJ2-4
CDR3 length: 16
V gene: TRBV7-9
CDR3 protein: CASSSRTSGGKNIQYF

J gene: TRBJ1-6
CDR3 length: 15
V gene: TRBV6-5
CDR3 protein: CASSYEGTGVSPLHF

J gene: TRBJ2-1
CDR3 length: 15
V gene: TRBV19
CDR3 protein: CASSSLARHYNEQFF

J gene: TRBJ1-4
CDR3 length: 16
V gene: TRBV5-1
CDR3 protein: CASSFGSGTENEKLFF

J gene: TRBJ2-1
CDR3 length: 14
V gene: TRBV6-4
CDR3 protein: CASKREGSYNEQFF

J gene: TRBJ2-3
CDR3 length: 14
V gene: TRBV19
CDR3 protein: CASSLGLAGGPEYF

J gene: TRBJ2-3
CDR3 length: 13
V gene: TRBV12-5
CDR3 protein: CASGLVRGHTQYF

J gene: TRBJ2-4
CDR3 length: 18
V gene: TRBV18
CDR3 protein: CASSPVLAGLLAKNIQYF

J gene: TRBJ2-5
CDR3 length: 15
V gene: TRBV7-2
CDR3 protein: CASSLVAAPGETQYF

J gene: TRBJ2-3
CDR3 length: 17
V gene: TRBV23-1
CDR3 protein: CASRGTSGGARPDTQYF

J gene: TRBJ2-5
CDR3 length: 15
V gene: TRBV5-1
CDR3 protein: CASSLSLGVQETQYF

J gene: TRBJ2-1
CDR3 length: 14
V gene: TRBV7-2
CDR3 protein: CASSLAVTSWEQFF

J gene: TRBJ2-7
CDR3 length: 13
V gene: TRBV12-5
CDR3 protein: CASGSDRANEQYF

J gene: TRBJ2-2
CDR3 length: 13
V gene: TRBV11-2
CDR3 protein: CASRVGGSGELFF

J gene: TRBJ2-1
CDR3 length: 15
V gene: TRBV7-3
CDR3 protein: CASSLLSGGQSEQFF

J gene: TRBJ1-6
CDR3 length: 14
V gene: TRBV9
CDR3 protein: CASSVEEWNSPLHF

J gene: TRBJ2-7
CDR3 length: 16
V gene: TRBV4-3
CDR3 protein: CASSQDPGQGSYEQYF

J gene: TRBJ1-6
CDR3 length: 13
V gene: TRBV19
CDR3 protein: CASSDTGNSPLHF

J gene: TRBJ2-3
CDR3 length: 16
V gene: TRBV6-4
CDR3 protein: CASSDSGGSFKDTQYF

J gene: TRBJ1-4
CDR3 length: 15
V gene: TRBV7-2
CDR3 protein: CASSLVGTGWEKLFF

J gene: TRBJ2-5
CDR3 length: 14
V gene: TRBV30
CDR3 protein: CAWGGQGGRETQYF

J gene: TRBJ2-3
CDR3 length: 15
V gene: TRBV14
CDR3 protein: CASTPGLVRTDTQYF

J gene: TRBJ2-3
CDR3 length: 16
V gene: TRBV7-2
CDR3 protein: CASSLRGQGALNTQYF

J gene: TRBJ1-1
CDR3 length: 14
V gene: TRBV7-2
CDR3 protein: CASSLFGLNTEAFF

J gene: TRBJ2-1
CDR3 length: 15
V gene: TRBV7-3
CDR3 protein: CASSLLAERRNEQFF

J gene: TRBJ2-7
CDR3 length: 15
V gene: TRBV21-1
CDR3 protein: CASSKDGTSYYEQYF

J gene: TRBJ2-7
CDR3 length: 20
V gene: TRBV5-8
CDR3 protein: CASSHPTSLGLAGHSYEQYF

J gene: TRBJ1-5
CDR3 length: 15
V gene: TRBV5-3
CDR3 protein: CARTRGQGGNQPQHF

J gene: TRBJ1-5
CDR3 length: 13
V gene: TRBV6-5
CDR3 protein: CASRRGGNQPQHF

J gene: TRBJ2-5
CDR3 length: 16
V gene: TRBV7-2
CDR3 protein: CASSTTGGGARETQYF

J gene: TRBJ2-5
CDR3 length: 14
V gene: TRBV5-4
CDR3 protein: CASSFSGGPRVADF

J gene: TRBJ1-2
CDR3 length: 13
V gene: TRBV30
CDR3 protein: CVFGRPSNYGYTF

J gene: TRBJ1-1
CDR3 length: 16
V gene: TRBV13
CDR3 protein: CASSLATVRGNTEAFF

J gene: TRBJ2-3
CDR3 length: 14
V gene: TRBV5-1
CDR3 protein: CASSLTSSTDTQYF

J gene: TRBJ1-1
CDR3 length: 14
V gene: TRBV4-3
CDR3 protein: CASSLGQLNTEAFF

J gene: TRBJ1-4
CDR3 length: 18
V gene: TRBV19
CDR3 protein: CASSSPGQGIGSNEKLFF

J gene: TRBJ2-7
CDR3 length: 15
V gene: TRBV2
CDR3 protein: CASSERWRGTYEQYF

J gene: TRBJ2-1
CDR3 length: 16
V gene: TRBV15
CDR3 protein: CATSSEDGSSYNEQFF

J gene: TRBJ2-6
CDR3 length: 16
V gene: TRBV7-3
CDR3 protein: CASSLGPGAGANVLTF

J gene: TRBJ2-5
CDR3 length: 14
V gene: TRBV2
CDR3 protein: CASSELRGPGTQYF